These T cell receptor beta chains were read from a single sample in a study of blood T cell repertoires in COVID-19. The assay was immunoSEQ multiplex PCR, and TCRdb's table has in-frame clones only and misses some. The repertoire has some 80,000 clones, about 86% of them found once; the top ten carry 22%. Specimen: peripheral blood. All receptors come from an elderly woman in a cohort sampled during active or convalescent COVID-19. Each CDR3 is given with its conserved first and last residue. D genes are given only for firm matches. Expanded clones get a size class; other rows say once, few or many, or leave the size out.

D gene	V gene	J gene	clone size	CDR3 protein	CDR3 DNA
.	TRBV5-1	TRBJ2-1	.	CASQTVGALYNEQFF	TGCGCCAGCCAGACGGTTGGGGCTTTATACAATGAGCAGTTCTTC
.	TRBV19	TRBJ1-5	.	CASSLGVHQPQHF	TGTGCCAGTAGTCTCGGGGTGCATCAGCCCCAGCATTTT
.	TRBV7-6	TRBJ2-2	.	CASSLAGQSTGELFF	TGTGCCAGCAGCTTAGCTGGCCAATCCACCGGGGAGCTGTTTTTT
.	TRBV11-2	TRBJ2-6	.	CASSFSSGANVLTF	TGTGCCAGCAGCTTCAGCTCTGGGGCCAACGTCCTGACTTTC
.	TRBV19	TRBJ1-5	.	CASSMEPFSNQPQHF	TGTGCCAGTAGTATGGAGCCATTTAGCAATCAGCCCCAGCATTTT
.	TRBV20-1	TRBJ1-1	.	CSAFRGTEAFF	TGCAGTGCATTCAGGGGTACTGAAGCTTTCTTT
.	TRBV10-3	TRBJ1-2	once	CAISTVMRDYGYTF	TGTGCCATCAGTACAGTAATGAGGGACTATGGCTACACCTTC
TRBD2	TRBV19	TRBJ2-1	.	CASSPRTSGSYNEQFF	TGTGCCAGTAGTCCCCGGACTAGCGGGAGTTACAATGAGCAGTTCTTC
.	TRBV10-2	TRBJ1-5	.	CASSELRAGPQHF	TGCGCCAGCAGTGAGCTCAGGGCCGGTCCCCAGCATTTT
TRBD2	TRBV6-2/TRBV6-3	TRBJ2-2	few	CASSYTLLAGRINTGELFF	TGTGCCAGCAGTTACACCCTACTAGCGGGAAGGATCAACACCGGGGAGCTGTTTTTT
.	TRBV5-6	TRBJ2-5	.	CASSYVKGELSETQYF	TGTGCCAGCAGCTATGTAAAGGGGGAACTCTCAGAGACCCAGTACTTC
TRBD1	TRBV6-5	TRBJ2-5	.	CASSEGQGAKETQYF	TGTGCCAGCAGCGAGGGACAGGGGGCGAAGGAGACCCAGTACTTC
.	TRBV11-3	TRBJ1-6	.	CASSGAVSYSPLHF	TGTGCCAGCAGCGGGGCAGTATCGTATTCACCCCTCCACTTT
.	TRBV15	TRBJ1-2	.	CATSRTGTWGHGYTF	TGTGCCACCAGCAGAACCGGGACATGGGGCCATGGCTACACCTTC
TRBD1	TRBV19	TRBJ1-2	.	CASSQDREVYGYTF	TGTGCCAGTTCCCAGGACAGGGAGGTCTATGGCTACACCTTC
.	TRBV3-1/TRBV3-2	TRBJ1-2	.	CASSQSDRRYGYTF	TGTGCCAGCAGCCAATCGGACAGACGCTATGGCTACACCTTC
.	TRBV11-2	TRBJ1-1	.	CASRYRQYEAFF	TGTGCCAGCAGATACAGACAGTACGAAGCTTTCTTT
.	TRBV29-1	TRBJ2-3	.	CSVGAGGSDTQYF	TGCAGCGTTGGAGCAGGGGGGTCAGATACGCAGTATTTT
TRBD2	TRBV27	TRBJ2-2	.	CASFRLAGGPGNTGELFF	TGTGCCAGCTTCCGACTAGCGGGAGGACCTGGGAACACCGGGGAGCTGTTTTTT
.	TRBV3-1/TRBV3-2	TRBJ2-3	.	CASSPYSGDTQYF	TGTGCCAGCAGCCCCTACTCCGGAGATACGCAGTATTTT
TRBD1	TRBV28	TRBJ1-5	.	CASRNQGASQPQHF	TGTGCCAGCAGAAATCAGGGGGCGAGTCAGCCCCAGCATTTT
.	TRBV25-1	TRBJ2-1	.	CASSDSTGQSYNEQFF	TGTGCCAGCAGTGATTCTACAGGACAATCCTACAATGAGCAGTTCTTC
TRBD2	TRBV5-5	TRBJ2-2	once	CASSPRPGTSGRKTGELFF	TGTGCCAGCAGCCCCCGTCCCGGGACTAGCGGGAGAAAGACCGGGGAGCTGTTTTTT
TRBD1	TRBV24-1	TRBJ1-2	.	CATSDSGQGLAGYTF	TGTGCCACCAGTGATTCGGGACAGGGGCTTGCTGGCTACACCTTC
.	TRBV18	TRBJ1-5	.	CASSPPQGGNQPQHF	TGTGCCAGCTCACCACCACAGGGAGGCAATCAGCCCCAGCATTTT
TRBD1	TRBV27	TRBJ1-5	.	CASGRTGISNQPQHF	TGTGCCAGCGGACGGACAGGTATTAGCAATCAGCCCCAGCATTTT
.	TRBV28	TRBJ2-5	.	CASSLPGVMETQYF	TGTGCCAGCAGTTTGCCGGGAGTGATGGAGACCCAGTACTTC
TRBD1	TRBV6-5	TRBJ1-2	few	CASSLGQSYGYTF	TGTGCCAGCAGTCTGGGACAGAGCTATGGCTACACCTTC
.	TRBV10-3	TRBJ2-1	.	CAISGGGTNEQFF	TGTGCCATCAGTGGGGGAGGTACCAATGAGCAGTTCTTC
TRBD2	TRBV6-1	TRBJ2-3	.	CASSTTSGTDTQYF	TGTGCCAGCAGTACCACTAGCGGCACAGATACGCAGTATTTT
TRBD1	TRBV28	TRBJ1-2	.	CASTLTGGGYGYTF	TGTGCCAGCACATTAACAGGGGGCGGCTATGGCTACACCTTC
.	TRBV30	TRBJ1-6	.	CAWGDRNSPLHF	TGTGCCTGGGGAGACAGAAATTCACCCCTCCACTTT
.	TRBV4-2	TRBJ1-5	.	CASSQGGNLPQHF	TGTGCCAGCAGCCAAGGGGGCAATTTGCCCCAGCATTTT
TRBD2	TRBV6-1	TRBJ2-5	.	CASSEGLAGEETQYF	TGTGCCAGCAGTGAAGGACTAGCGGGAGAGGAGACCCAGTACTTC
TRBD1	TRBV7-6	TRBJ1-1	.	CASHPRDSMNTEAFF	TGTGCCAGCCACCCCCGGGACAGTATGAACACTGAAGCTTTCTTT
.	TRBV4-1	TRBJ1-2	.	CASSQGLFLEYTF	TGCGCCAGCAGCCAAGGACTCTTTCTCGAGTACACCTTC
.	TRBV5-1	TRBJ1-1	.	CASSPGQIMNTEAFF	TGCGCCAGCAGCCCCGGACAGATCATGAACACTGAAGCTTTCTTT
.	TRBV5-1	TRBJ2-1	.	CASSLASPSNEQFF	TGCGCCAGCAGCTTGGCCTCACCCAGCAATGAGCAGTTCTTC
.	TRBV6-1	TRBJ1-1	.	CASSEVRTEAFF	TGTGCCAGCAGTGAAGTCAGAACTGAAGCTTTCTTT
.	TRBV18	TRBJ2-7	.	CASSPLQEGEQYF	TGTGCCAGCTCACCACTCCAGGAGGGCGAGCAGTACTTC
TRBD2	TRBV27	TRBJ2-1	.	CASSRSGMSYNEQFF	TGTGCCAGCAGTCGGAGCGGGATGTCCTACAATGAGCAGTTCTTC
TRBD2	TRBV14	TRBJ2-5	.	CASSQLSGLAVQETQYF	TGTGCCAGCAGCCAGCTGTCGGGACTAGCGGTACAAGAGACCCAGTACTTC
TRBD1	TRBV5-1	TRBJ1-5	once	CASSLAGGYQPQHF	TGCGCCAGCAGCTTGGCAGGGGGCTATCAGCCCCAGCATTTT
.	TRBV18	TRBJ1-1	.	CASSPPGGGAEAFF	TGTGCCAGCTCACCTCCAGGCGGGGGGGCGGAAGCTTTCTTT
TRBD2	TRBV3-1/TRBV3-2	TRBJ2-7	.	CASSAQERGETYEQYF	TGTGCCAGCAGCGCCCAGGAGCGGGGCGAGACCTACGAGCAGTACTTC
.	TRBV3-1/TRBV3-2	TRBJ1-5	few	CASSQGTGNQPQHF	TGTGCCAGCAGCCAAGGGACTGGGAATCAGCCCCAGCATTTT
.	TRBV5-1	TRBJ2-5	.	CASSFGQTEMAQETQYF	TGCGCCAGCAGCTTCGGACAGACCGAAATGGCCCAGGAGACCCAGTACTTC
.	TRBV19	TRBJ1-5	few	CASAGFPGNQPQHF	TGTGCCAGTGCAGGGTTCCCGGGCAATCAGCCCCAGCATTTT
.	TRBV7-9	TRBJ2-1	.	CASSLGVNPNEQFF	TGTGCCAGCAGCTTAGGAGTGAATCCGAATGAGCAGTTCTTC
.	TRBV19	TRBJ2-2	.	CASSIDRSIGELFF	TGTGCCAGTAGTATAGATCGGAGTATCGGGGAGCTGTTTTTT
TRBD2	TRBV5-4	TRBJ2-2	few	CASSFASGRVNTGELFF	TGTGCCAGCAGCTTCGCTAGCGGGAGGGTTAACACCGGGGAGCTGTTTTTT